The rows below give T cell receptor beta chains drawn from one sample of a study of cytomegalovirus exposure and HLA in healthy donors. Sequenced by immunoSEQ multiplex PCR; TCRdb stores in-frame clones only, minus some. The sample lists 60,000 to 90,000 clones; 70% to 80% were seen once. Sequenced input: PBMCs. Receptor source: a woman aged 50 to 65 in good health and CMV-seropositive. Each CDR3 is given with its conserved first and last residue.

V: TRBV6-5; CDR3: CASASYNEQFF
V: TRBV4-3; CDR3: CASSQGYFQGARNRQPQHF
V: TRBV27; CDR3: CASSIGGGPTDTQYF
V: TRBV5-1; CDR3: CASSLVQETQYF
V: TRBV5-1; CDR3: CASSIQGLAEHNEQFF
V: TRBV2; CDR3: CASSERPTSSYEQYF
V: TRBV10-3; CDR3: CAISDPGSSNQPQHF
V: TRBV7-7; CDR3: CASSETVNTEAFF
V: TRBV19; CDR3: CASSPTAGSNQPQHF
V: TRBV15; CDR3: CATSRDGGTANEKLFF
V: TRBV14; CDR3: CASSQRTGGSGELFF
V: TRBV4-2; CDR3: CASSHRAGSPDYGYTF
V: TRBV9; CDR3: CASSVRHDTSNSPLHF
V: TRBV28; CDR3: CASTPGTGEGETQYF
V: TRBV18; CDR3: CASSPSRDTPHEQYF
V: TRBV30; CDR3: CAHRAVDSTDTQYF
V: TRBV11-2; CDR3: CASRVTTGQSSYEQYF
V: TRBV28; CDR3: CASSLQGPTGGYTF
V: TRBV30; CDR3: CAWDRGNTEAFF
V: TRBV9; CDR3: CASKAGDGELFF
V: TRBV30; CDR3: CASAQTMNTEAFF
V: TRBV4-3; CDR3: CASSQDRGIRTEAFF
V: TRBV7-3; CDR3: CASSPSGPPFDGYTF
V: TRBV5-4; CDR3: CASSLLPGQGAKNTEAFF